This entry lists 12 T cell receptor beta chains sequenced from one sample in a study of shared clonotypes between healthy human individuals. Measured with immunoSEQ multiplex PCR; TCRdb has only the in-frame clones, and not every one. The data show over 1.4 million clones, with over 95% seen just once and over 1% held by the top ten. The sample comprised naive CD4+ T cells sorted from blood. The subset denotes: CD45RA+ positively selected. These receptors were obtained from a man aged 25 to 45 in good health.

The V and J genes are TRBV7-6 and TRBJ2-2; 8 nucleotides match TRBD2. V lost 5 bases and J lost 4; bases outside the gene matches: 6. The germline gives CDR1 SGHVS, CDR2 FNYEAQ. The CDR3 runs to 15 residues. The chain's CDR3 is CASSPGAGGTGELFF. Here the CDR3 DNA reads TGTGCCAGCAGCCCGGGGGCGGGGGGCACCGGGGAGCTGTTTTTT.

The gene calls are TRBV11-2 and TRBJ2-7; 13 bases agree with TRBD2. V was pared by 6 bases and J by 5 bases, with 7 bases of the junction left unmatched. The CDR3 sequence is 15 residues long. Germline V gene data show CDR1 as SGHAT and CDR2 as FQNNGV. The CDR3 is CASSRRTSGSDEQYF. In DNA, the CDR3 is TGTGCCAGCAGTCGACGGACTAGCGGGAGTGACGAGCAGTACTTC.

The gene calls are TRBV2 and TRBJ1-1, with D uncertain. The CDR3 totals 13 residues. Germline CDR1 and CDR2: SNHLY and FYNNEI. Deletions cut 5 bases from V and 1 base from J, with 8 bases between. The CDR3 nucleotides read TGTGCCAGCAGTTGGGGAGGGAACACTGAAGCTTTCTTT. Its protein product is CASSWGGNTEAFF.

This clone has only one observation. The gene calls are TRBV5-1 and TRBJ2-3; a possible D gene is TRBD1 (6 bases). The CDR3 totals 16 residues. Germline V gives CDR1 SGHRS, CDR2 YFSETQ. Trimming took 4 bases from V and 0 from J, leaving 15 bases between them. Here the CDR3 reads CASSRYRAQSTDTQYF. Here the CDR3 DNA reads TGCGCCAGCAGCAGATACAGGGCCCAAAGCACAGATACGCAGTATTTT.

Only one count was recorded for this clone. The chain recombines TRBV29-1 with TRBJ2-1; 9 nucleotides agree with TRBD1. Germline CDR1 and CDR2: SQVTM and ANQGSEA. The CDR3 is 15 residues long. The trim removed 5 bases at V and 7 bases at J, leaving 12 bases unmatched. CDR3 DNA sequence: TGCAGCGTTCACCTCAAAAACAGGGGGCGGAATGAGCAGTTCTTC. Protein: CSVHLKNRGRNEQFF.

This clone was observed once. This rearrangement joins TRBV5-1 to TRBJ2-7; 9 positions match TRBD1. Germline trimming cut 0 bases from V and 2 bases from J; bases unmatched to any gene: 3. The CDR3 has 15 residues. Germline assignment: CDR1 SGHRS and CDR2 YFSETQ. The chain's CDR3 is CASSLEGQGTYEQYF. DNA of the CDR3: TGCGCCAGCAGCTTGGAGGGACAGGGAACCTACGAGCAGTACTTC.

This rearrangement joins TRBV28 to TRBJ1-5, with 8 positions matching TRBD1. The V segment lost 8 bases and the J segment 2 bases; nucleotides outside the gene matches: 8. The germline V gene encodes CDR1 MDHEN and CDR2 SYDVKM. This CDR3 has 15 residues. The CDR3 coding sequence is TGTGCCAGCGCCCCTGGGGGACAGGGCAATCAGCCCCAGCATTTT. Protein sequence: CASAPGGQGNQPQHF.

The CDR3 spells CASSLRTAYEQYF. In DNA, the CDR3 is TGTGCCAGCAGCCTAAGGACGGCGTACGAGCAGTACTTC. The chain recombines TRBV11-3 with TRBJ2-7; D gene unclear. Germline CDR1 and CDR2: SGHNT and YENEEA. V shed 5 bases and J shed 4 bases, with 12 bases lying between them. The CDR3 has 13 amino acids.

The CDR3 nucleotides read TGCGCCAGCAGTTCGGGACTAGCGGGCTCCGGGGAGCTGTTTTTT. Translation: CASSSGLAGSGELFF. The J gene is TRBJ2-2, the V gene TRBV10-1; 12 nucleotides align to TRBD2. Trimming cost V 5 bases and J 6 bases; bases outside gene matches: 4. The CDR3 has 15 amino acids. Germline-derived CDR1 and CDR2 are WNHNN and SYGVQD (reference sequence).

The chain recombines TRBV2 with TRBJ2-7; possibly TRBD2 for D (6 bases). Germline assignment: CDR1 SNHLY and CDR2 FYNNEI. V lost 4 bases, J lost 6 bases, and 7 bases lay in between. There are 11 residues in the CDR3. The CDR3 loop reads CASSGTIEQYF. The CDR3 DNA reads as TGTGCCAGCAGTGGGACTATCGAGCAGTACTTC.

Of note for this clone: This sample includes further DNA sequences coding for the same CDR3. The rearrangement uses TRBV18 and TRBJ1-1, with 7 bases that match TRBD1. Per the germline V gene, CDR1 is KGHSH and CDR2 is LQKENI. J gave up 0 bases and V 3 bases, and 4 bases lay outside the gene matches. The CDR3 length is 15 residues. The CDR3 sequence is CASSPLDRLNTEAFF. The CDR3 bases are TGTGCCAGCTCACCCTTGGACAGGCTGAACACTGAAGCTTTCTTT.

This clone came up once. V and J are TRBV29-1 and TRBJ2-1; 10 bases fit TRBD2. Germline loops: CDR1 SQVTM, CDR2 ANQGSEA. J was trimmed by 9 bases and V by 6 bases; bases with no gene match: 17. This CDR3 contains 16 residues. CDR3 amino acids: CSVMGKASGSKGEQFF. The CDR3 coding sequence is TGCAGCGTCATGGGGAAGGCTAGCGGGAGCAAAGGTGAGCAGTTCTTC.